Shown below are 30 T cell receptor beta chains from a single sample sequenced in a study of blood T cell repertoires in COVID-19. Clones were sequenced by immunoSEQ multiplex PCR, and TCRdb holds only the in-frame ones, with some missing. The sample has over 150,000 clones, approximately 80% seen once; the top ten hold 6.5% to 8.5%. The source material was peripheral blood. The source of these receptors is a woman aged 40 to 49 with COVID-19, enrolled during active disease.

The rearrangement joins TRBV9 to TRBJ2-2, with TRBD2 matching 8 bases. Germline-derived CDR1 and CDR2 are SGDLS and YYNGEE. Germline trimming cut 3 bases from V and 7 bases from J; bases unmatched to any gene: 14. This CDR3 contains 17 residues. CDR3 amino acids: CASSGTPAGAKYGELFF. As DNA, the CDR3 is TGTGCCAGCAGCGGCACACCAGCGGGGGCTAAATACGGGGAGCTGTTTTTT.

The rearrangement uses TRBV14 and TRBJ2-3; weak D call: TRBD1 (5 bases). V was trimmed by 5 bases and J by 3 bases, leaving 15 bases between them. Germline CDR1 and CDR2: SGHDN and FVKESK. This CDR3 has 15 amino acids. In nucleotides, the CDR3 is TGTGCCAGCAGCGACCCACCTAGGGGAACAGATACGCAGTATTTT. It specifies CASSDPPRGTDTQYF.

This sequence joins TRBV11-2 and TRBJ2-2; 8 positions agree with TRBD1. Germline-derived CDR1 and CDR2 are SGHAT and FQNNGV. Losses at the gene ends were 3 bases for V and 1 base for J; bases not matched to a gene: 4. The CDR3 totals 16 residues. As DNA, the CDR3 is TGTGCCAGCAGCTTTGGGGACAGGCTGAACACCGGGGAGCTGTTTTTT. It codes for CASSFGDRLNTGELFF.

This clone was seen a single time. The V call is TRBV9, the J call TRBJ2-3; 7 bases line up with TRBD1. The CDR3 has 17 amino acids. J was trimmed by 2 bases and V by 0 bases; bases with no gene match: 9. Germline CDR1 reads SGDLS; CDR2 reads YYNGEE. Here the CDR3 DNA reads TGTGCCAGCAGCGTAGGAGTGGCAGGGGGAAACACAGATACGCAGTATTTT. This translates into CASSVGVAGGNTDTQYF.

V gene TRBV21-1 combines with J gene TRBJ2-7; TRBD1 is taken as the D call from the table, unchecked against the DNA. TRBV21-1 is a documented pseudogene. CDR3 length: 17 amino acids. The CDR3 here is CASSKVPTDRGSHEQYF. In DNA, the CDR3 is TGTGCCAGCAGCAAAGTCCCTACGGACAGGGGGTCCCACGAGCAGTACTTC.

The chain uses TRBV6-1 and TRBJ2-7; 7 nucleotides agree with TRBD1. The germline CDR1 and CDR2 sequences are MNHNS and SASEGT. V lost 1 base to trimming and J lost 4 bases; unmatched junction nucleotides: 13. The CDR3 consists of 17 residues. The CDR3 DNA reads TGTGCCAGCAGTGAAGAGTCATTCGGACAGGCGGGTTACGAGCAGTACTTC. Translating it yields CASSEESFGQAGYEQYF.

This chain joins TRBV9 and TRBJ2-1; D is possibly TRBD1 (5 bases). V dropped 4 bases and J dropped 8 bases, with 10 bases sitting between them. The germline V gene encodes CDR1 SGDLS and CDR2 YYNGEE. The CDR3 extends over 12 amino acids. This chain's CDR3 is CASSRGIDEQFF. CDR3 coding DNA: TGTGCCAGCAGCAGGGGTATCGATGAGCAGTTCTTC.

V and J are TRBV28 and TRBJ1-1, with TRBD1 matching 7 bases. With V trimmed by 10 bases and J by 5 bases, 13 bases remained unmatched. The CDR3 is made up of 14 amino acids. Germline loops: CDR1 MDHEN, CDR2 SYDVKM. In nucleotides, the CDR3 is TGTGCCACCCAATGGAGGGGGCAGGGGACTGAAGCTTTCTTT. Protein product: CATQWRGQGTEAFF. The complete variable domain, with remaining parts taken from reference TRBV28 and TRBJ1-1, reads DVKVTQSSRYLVKRTGEKVFLECVQDMDHENMFWYRQDPGLGLRLIYFSYDVKMKEKGDIPEGYSVSREKKERFSLILESASTNQTSMYLCATQWRGQGTEAFFGQGTRLTVV.

The chain carries TRBV5-1 and TRBJ1-5; D is ambiguous. CDR1 is SGHRS, CDR2 YFSETQ, per germline. The V and J ends lost 5 bases and 3 bases respectively, with 12 bases between them. This CDR3 is built from 14 residues. The CDR3 DNA is TGCGCCAGCAGTTCTGGACTCATCAATCAGCCCCAGCATTTT. As protein: CASSSGLINQPQHF. Full variable domain (remainder filled in from reference TRBV5-1 and TRBJ1-5): KAGVTQTPRYLIKTRGQQVTLSCSPISGHRSVSWYQQTPGQGLQFLFEYFSETQRNKGNFPGRFSGRQFSNSRSEMNVSTLELGDSALYLCASSSGLINQPQHFGDGTRLSIL.

The J gene is TRBJ2-7, the V gene TRBV28, with D perhaps matching TRBD2 (7 bases). The germline V and J ends were trimmed by 6 bases and 1 base, with 16 bases remaining between them. The CDR3 spans 15 residues. In germline, CDR1 is MDHEN, CDR2 SYDVKM. CDR3 nucleotides: TGTGCCAGCAGCCTTCGGGGGGCAAGATCCTACGAGCAGTACTTC. Translating gives CASSLRGARSYEQYF.

This rearrangement joins TRBV11-3 to TRBJ1-5; D is undetermined. Germline CDR1 is SGHNT and CDR2 is YENEEA. Trimming pared 5 bases from V and 3 bases from J, leaving 14 bases between. The CDR3 covers 15 residues. This CDR3 reads CASSLHRQVNQPQHF. CDR3 bases: TGTGCCAGCAGCCTCCATAGGCAGGTCAATCAGCCCCAGCATTTT.

This chain uses TRBV6-5 with TRBJ1-2, with TRBD1 as a possible D gene (5 bases). This CDR3 has 14 residues. V was cut by 6 bases and J by 8 bases, with 19 bases left in between. Germline loops: CDR1 MNHEY, CDR2 SVGAGI. The CDR3 DNA sequence: TGTGCCAGCAGGGTAAAGGGACTCTCGGAAGGCTACACCTTC. It encodes CASRVKGLSEGYTF.

The chain uses TRBV9 and TRBJ2-1; 9 bases fit TRBD2. With 4 bases clipped from V and 0 bases from J, the junction kept 5 bases outside the gene matches. Germline V CDR1 and CDR2: SGDLS, YYNGEE. This CDR3 comprises 16 residues. The CDR3 DNA is TGTGCCAGCAGCCTGAAGCGGGGGGTCTCCTACAATGAGCAGTTCTTC. Encoded protein: CASSLKRGVSYNEQFF.

The chain links TRBV5-5 to TRBJ1-1; 10 nucleotides match TRBD1. The germline V gene encodes CDR1 SGHKS and CDR2 YYEKEE (reference sequence). After removal of 2 bases from V and 0 bases from J, the junction contained 7 bases not matched to a gene. The length of the CDR3 is 17 residues. The DNA for the CDR3 is TGTGCCAGCAGCTTTCATCCGGGACAGGGGATGAACACTGAAGCTTTCTTT. Its protein product is CASSFHPGQGMNTEAFF.

This chain uses TRBV6-5 with TRBJ1-2; maybe TRBD1 (6 bases). The V end lost 0 bases, the J end lost 8 bases, and 10 bases lay between the germline ends. From germline, CDR1 is MNHEY and CDR2 SVGAGI. CDR3 size: 13 residues. The DNA for the CDR3 is TGTGCCAGCAGTTACTCTACAGGGAAAGGCTACACCTTC. Amino acids: CASSYSTGKGYTF.

This clone is a singleton in its sample. The chain's CDR3 is CASSDGTGNQPQHF. CDR3 nucleotide sequence: TGTGCCAGCAGTGACGGGACAGGCAATCAGCCCCAGCATTTT. V and J are TRBV6-1 and TRBJ1-5; 7 nucleotides line up with TRBD1. The CDR3 has 14 amino acids. The germline gives CDR1 MNHNS, CDR2 SASEGT. The V segment lost 3 bases and the J segment 2 bases; nucleotides outside the gene matches: 1.

J is TRBJ2-7 and V is TRBV13; TRBD2 matches at 11 bases. CDR1 PRHDT and CDR2 FYEKMQ come from the germline V gene (reference sequence). The trim removed 2 bases at V and 5 bases at J, leaving 5 bases unmatched. The CDR3 is 15 residues long. The DNA for the CDR3 is TGTGCCAGCAGCTTACCCCTGACTAGCGGGAACGAGCAGTACTTC. Translated, it gives CASSLPLTSGNEQYF.

This chain links TRBV27 with TRBJ1-2; 9 nucleotides align to TRBD1. Germline V lookup: CDR1 MNHEY, CDR2 SMNVEV (reference sequence). The CDR3 length is 13 residues. Trimming removed 6 bases from V and 8 bases from J; junction bases left unmatched: 7. In DNA, the CDR3 is TGTGCCAGCAGGATACAGGGGGCAAAAGGCTACACCTTC. Encoded protein: CASRIQGAKGYTF.

This clone appeared a few times. The chain recombines TRBV7-3 with TRBJ2-2; 8 bases align to TRBD2. V was clipped by 3 bases and J by 5 bases; unmatched bases: 8. The CDR3 runs to 16 residues. CDR1 SGHTA and CDR2 FQGTGA come from the germline V gene. CDR3 in amino acids: CASSFRGAGDTGELFF. CDR3 nucleotide sequence: TGTGCCAGCAGCTTTAGGGGAGCGGGAGATACCGGGGAGCTGTTTTTT.

This chain joins TRBV2 and TRBJ1-2; D gene unclear. V lost 4 bases, J lost 8 bases, and 8 bases lay in between. This CDR3 has 11 amino acids. Germline CDR1 is SNHLY and CDR2 is FYNNEI. CDR3 sequence: CASSASSGYTF. For the CDR3, the DNA is TGTGCCAGCAGTGCCTCCTCCGGCTACACCTTC.

This chain links TRBV6-6 with TRBJ1-5, with 8 positions matching TRBD1. In germline, CDR1 is MNHNY, CDR2 SVGAGI (reference sequence). The ends lost 2 bases at V and 1 base at J; junction bases unmatched: 4. CDR3 length equals 16 residues. CDR3 DNA: TGTGCCAGCAGTTACACTCAGGGGGCCAGCAATCAGCCCCAGCATTTT. This sequence encodes CASSYTQGASNQPQHF.

The chain employs TRBV5-1 and TRBJ2-1; 12 nucleotides line up with TRBD2. Germline-derived CDR1 and CDR2 are SGHRS and YFSETQ. Germline trimming cut 10 bases from V and 8 bases from J; bases unmatched to any gene: 7. There are 13 residues in the CDR3. The CDR3 is CAWRSSGRDEQFF. In DNA form, the CDR3 reads TGCGCCTGGAGGTCTAGCGGGAGGGATGAGCAGTTCTTC.

This clone was counted a few times. DNA for the CDR3: TGTGCCAGCAGCCGAACTAGCGGGGGCACAGATACGCAGTATTTT. This codes for CASSRTSGGTDTQYF. The chain employs TRBV6-4 and TRBJ2-3; 10 positions agree with TRBD2. CDR1 is MRHNA and CDR2 is SNTAGT in the germline V gene. CDR3 length: 15 amino acids. V shed 6 bases, J shed 1 base, and the junction held 4 bases outside the gene matches.

The table lists this clone with a few counts. The J gene is TRBJ1-3, the V gene TRBV5-1, with TRBD1 matching 12 bases. Germline V lookup: CDR1 SGHRS, CDR2 YFSETQ. The junction had 2 bases not matched to a gene; V was cut back by 4 bases and J by 0 bases. The CDR3 is 16 amino acids. In DNA form, the CDR3 reads TGCGCCAGCAGCGCGGGACAGGGGGCCTCTGGAAACACCATATATTTT. Translating it yields CASSAGQGASGNTIYF.

This clone showed up many times. The chain carries TRBV14 and TRBJ2-2; weak D call: TRBD1 (6 bases). V lost 4 bases and J 6 bases, leaving 12 bases between the germline ends. Germline CDR1 and CDR2: SGHDN and FVKESK. The CDR3 has 14 amino acids. The CDR3 bases are TGTGCCAGCAGCCCGCAGGGGATGTCCGGGGAGCTGTTTTTT. Translation gives CASSPQGMSGELFF.

The gene calls are TRBV6-1 and TRBJ1-2; 9 nucleotides align to TRBD1. The CDR3 covers 14 residues. Unmatched junction bases numbered 2, after V lost 2 bases and J lost 4 bases. Germline V gene sequence: CDR1 MNHNS, CDR2 SASEGT. CDR3 nucleotide sequence: TGTGCCAGCAGTGAACCACAGGGGGCCTATGGCTACACCTTC. Residues: CASSEPQGAYGYTF.

The V gene is TRBV27, the J gene TRBJ1-4; 8 bases are shared with TRBD1. Trimming at V came to 2 bases and at J to 7 bases, leaving 6 bases not matched to a gene. This CDR3 comprises 15 residues. Germline values: CDR1 MNHEY, CDR2 SMNVEV (reference sequence). This chain's CDR3 is CASSLRDRTGEKLFF. The CDR3 nucleotides read TGTGCCAGCAGTTTAAGGGACAGGACGGGTGAAAAACTGTTTTTT.

The chain recombines TRBV9 with TRBJ1-4; D gene unclear. This CDR3 spans 12 amino acids. Trimming removed 9 bases from V and 0 bases from J, with 6 bases in between. CDR1 and CDR2 (germline): SGDLS, YYNGEE. The CDR3 is CATESTNEKLFF. The CDR3 bases are TGTGCCACAGAATCAACTAATGAAAAACTGTTTTTT.

V usage is TRBV25-1 and J usage is TRBJ2-1, with 10 bases that match TRBD2. Trimming at V came to 4 bases and at J to 4 bases, leaving 7 bases not matched to a gene. CDR1 is MGHDK and CDR2 is SYGVNS in the germline V gene. The CDR3 sequence is 16 residues long. CDR3 sequence reads: CASSGSGTSVYNEQFF. The CDR3 DNA sequence: TGTGCCAGCAGTGGTTCCGGGACTAGCGTTTACAATGAGCAGTTCTTC.

V gene TRBV4-1 combines with J gene TRBJ1-1, with 8 bases identical to TRBD1. The germline V gene encodes CDR1 MGHRA and CDR2 YSYEKL. After removal of 3 bases from V and 6 bases from J, the junction contained 9 bases not matched to a gene. The CDR3 loop spans 15 amino acids. CDR3 DNA sequence: TGCGCCAGCAGCCATCCCGGGGCAGGGGGCTCTGAAGCTTTCTTT. Amino acids: CASSHPGAGGSEAFF.